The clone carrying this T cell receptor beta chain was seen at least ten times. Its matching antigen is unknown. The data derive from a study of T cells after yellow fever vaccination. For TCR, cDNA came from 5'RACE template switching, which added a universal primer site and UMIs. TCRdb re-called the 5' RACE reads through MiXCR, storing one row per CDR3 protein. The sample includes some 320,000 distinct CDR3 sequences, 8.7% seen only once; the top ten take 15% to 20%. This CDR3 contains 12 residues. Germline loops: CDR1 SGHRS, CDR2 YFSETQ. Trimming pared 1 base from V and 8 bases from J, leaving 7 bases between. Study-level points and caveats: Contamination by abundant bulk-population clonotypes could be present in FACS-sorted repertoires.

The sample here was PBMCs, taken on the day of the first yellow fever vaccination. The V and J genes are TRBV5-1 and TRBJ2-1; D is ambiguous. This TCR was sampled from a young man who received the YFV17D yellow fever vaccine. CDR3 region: CASSLYSHEQFF. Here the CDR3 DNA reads TGCGCCAGCAGCTTGTATTCCCATGAGCAGTTCTTC.